This entry concerns a single T cell receptor (beta chain). Its antigen is unknown. The sample originates from a study of PD-1 blockade in mismatch repair-deficient tumors. Study-wide context: Enrolled about 2012-2017, patients had progressing, pretreated mismatch repair-deficient cancers of about a dozen types.

Study outcomes and limitations: Tumor-resident clones, often undetectable pretreatment in blood, expanded then contracted after pembrolizumab.

Germline CDR1 is SGHKS and CDR2 is YYEKEE (reference sequence). The length of the CDR3 is 17 residues. V gave up 3 bases and J gave up 9 bases, with 28 bases separating them. Profiling relied on immunoSEQ multiplex PCR, and the TCRdb table lists in-frame clones only, not all of them. The repertoire holds approximately 25,000 clones, with 75% to 85% as singletons. This clonotype was obtained from an adult with mismatch repair-deficient cancer. This specimen consisted of peripheral blood, obtained 12 weeks after starting pembrolizumab. The chain recombines TRBV5-5 with TRBJ2-7, with D perhaps TRBD1 (6 bases). This chain's CDR3 is CASSSLTGSSRRTGQYF. In DNA form, the CDR3 reads TGTGCCAGCAGCTCGCTAACAGGGTCCAGCCGCCGTACGGGGCAGTACTTC.